This T cell receptor beta chain was identified during a study of response to subunit inactivated influenza vaccine. Regarding the study as a whole: Every seasonal influenza vaccination brings in few new T cells, the authors suggested.

This clonotype was counted a few times. Its antigen is unknown. V was clipped by 8 bases and J by 4 bases; unmatched bases: 9. Germline CDR1 and CDR2: DFQATT and SNEGSKA (reference sequence). CDR3 length: 15 residues. TCRdb re-called the RT-PCR reads with MiXCR, one entry per CDR3 protein. The sample includes roughly 570,000 distinct CDR3 sequences, 13% of them seen just once. The sample was PBMCs from blood, taken 40 to 50 days after vaccination. The V gene is TRBV20-1, the J gene TRBJ2-5; 14 nucleotides align to TRBD2. The sequence came from a man aged 45-65 years who received an inactivated influenza vaccine. The CDR3 spells CSPQTSGRASETQYF. CDR3 DNA: TGCAGTCCCCAGACTAGCGGGAGGGCCTCAGAGACCCAGTACTTC.